Following are 32 T cell receptor beta chains from one sample sequenced in a study of blood T cell repertoires in COVID-19. Repertoires were generated with immunoSEQ multiplex PCR, while TCRdb's copy carries only in-frame clones and drops some. The data show about 220,000 clones, with 65% to 90% seen just once and more than 2% held by the top ten. The source material was peripheral blood. Receptors were obtained from a woman aged 70 to 79 with COVID-19, enrolled during active disease.

The chain joins TRBV24-1 to TRBJ2-7; 9 bases fit TRBD1. This CDR3 has 15 amino acids. V gave up 4 bases and J gave up 7 bases; unmatched junction bases: 10. Germline assignment: CDR1 KGHDR and CDR2 SFDVKD. CDR3 DNA sequence: TGTGCCACCAGTGACCCCGGGACAGGGAACGGGGAGCAGTACTTC. Amino acid sequence: CATSDPGTGNGEQYF.

This clone was seen only a few times. The chain has TRBV21-1 and TRBJ1-2. TRBV21-1 is noted as a pseudogene. The CDR3 runs 15 residues. CDR3 protein: CASSSQREGTYGYTF. In nucleotides, the CDR3 is TGTGCCAGCAGCAGTCAGAGGGAGGGTACCTATGGCTACACCTTC.

A few counts support this clone. The V and J genes are TRBV4-3 and TRBJ1-5; D is possibly TRBD1 (6 bases). V lost 1 base and J lost 5, with 15 bases in between. This CDR3 spans 16 amino acids. Looked up from germline, CDR1 is LGHNA and CDR2 is YSLEER. The CDR3 DNA reads as TGCGCCAGCAGCCAAGTGCTCAGGGGCGGCGATCAGCCCCAGCATTTT. Its protein is CASSQVLRGGDQPQHF.

This clone was detected only once. The chain uses TRBV19 and TRBJ1-6; 7 positions agree with TRBD1. V gave up 5 bases and J gave up 9 bases; unmatched junction bases: 13. This CDR3 region has 16 residues. Germline loops: CDR1 LNHDA, CDR2 SQIVND (reference sequence). CDR3 residues: CASSHPTGYSGSPLHF. The CDR3 DNA follows: TGTGCCAGTAGTCACCCGACAGGGTATAGTGGTTCACCCCTCCACTTT. Full variable domain (rest looked up from reference TRBV19 and TRBJ1-6): DGGITQSPKYLFRKEGQNVTLSCEQNLNHDAMYWYRQDPGQGLRLIYYSQIVNDFQKGDIAEGYSVSREKKESFPLTVTSAQKNPTAFYLCASSHPTGYSGSPLHFGNGTRLTVT.

The chain recombines TRBV5-1 with TRBJ1-2; 7 bases align to TRBD1. This CDR3 is built from 15 residues. Germline CDR1 is SGHRS and CDR2 is YFSETQ. V shed 4 bases and J 4 bases; nucleotides not matched to a gene: 10. CDR3 DNA sequence: TGCGCCAGCAGCCCTTACGACAGGGCTGGCTATGGCTACACCTTC. Amino acids: CASSPYDRAGYGYTF. The full variable domain, with the rest looked up from reference TRBV5-1 and TRBJ1-2, is KAGVTQTPRYLIKTRGQQVTLSCSPISGHRSVSWYQQTPGQGLQFLFEYFSETQRNKGNFPGRFSGRQFSNSRSEMNVSTLELGDSALYLCASSPYDRAGYGYTFGSGTRLTVV.

The rearrangement links TRBV7-2 to TRBJ2-3; D may be TRBD1 (7 bases). This CDR3 spans 15 amino acids. Looked up from germline, CDR1 is SGHTA and CDR2 is FQGNSA. V was cut by 1 base and J by 6 bases, with 14 bases left in between. The DNA of the CDR3 is TGTGCCAGCAGCTTAGTAGGGCGGGACAGCGATACGCAGTATTTT. Its protein product is CASSLVGRDSDTQYF.

V and J are TRBV12-3 or TRBV12-4 and TRBJ1-2, with D unresolved. Trimming took 3 bases from V and 3 from J, leaving 8 bases between them. This CDR3 spans 13 amino acids. The CDR3 DNA reads TGTGCCAGCAGTTTTTCTGTCGACTATGGCTACACCTTC. Amino acid sequence: CASSFSVDYGYTF.

The rearrangement uses TRBV11-1 and TRBJ1-1, with no clear D. V was clipped by 1 base and J by 3 bases, with 9 bases between them. The CDR3 loop spans 14 amino acids. Germline CDR1 reads SGHAT; CDR2 reads FQDESV (reference sequence). CDR3 sequence: CASSLEGRDTEAFF. The CDR3 region has the DNA TGTGCCAGCAGCTTAGAAGGGAGGGACACTGAAGCTTTCTTT. Variable domain in full (rest from reference TRBV11-1 and TRBJ1-1): EAEVAQSPRYKITEKSQAVAFWCDPISGHATLYWYRQILGQGPELLVQFQDESVVDDSQLPKDRFSAERLKGVDSTLKIQPAELGDSAMYLCASSLEGRDTEAFFGQGTRLTVV.

The rearrangement links TRBV7-3 to TRBJ2-1, with a weak D call TRBD2 (6 bases). The CDR3 totals 15 residues. The germline gives CDR1 SGHTA, CDR2 FQGTGA. V shed 6 bases and J shed 0 bases, with 12 bases lying between them. The CDR3 region has the DNA TGTGCCAGCAGTTCCTCGGGGGACTCCTACAATGAGCAGTTCTTC. Its translation: CASSSSGDSYNEQFF.

V and J are TRBV6-1 and TRBJ1-2, with 7 bases fitting TRBD1. CDR1 is MNHNS and CDR2 is SASEGT in the germline V gene. The CDR3 sequence is 16 residues long. The V and J ends lost 2 bases and 1 base, in that order; junction bases with no gene match: 7. DNA of the CDR3: TGTGCCAGCAGTGAACCCCGACAGGGAAATAACTATGGCTACACCTTC. Amino acids: CASSEPRQGNNYGYTF.

The V and J genes are TRBV4-1 and TRBJ2-7, with TRBD2 identical over 11 bases. J lost 0 bases, V lost 1 base, and 5 bases had no gene match. This CDR3 spans 17 amino acids. Germline V lookup: CDR1 MGHRA, CDR2 YSYEKL. The CDR3 DNA sequence: TGCGCCAGCAGCCAAGTGTTAACTAGCGGGAGCTCCTACGAGCAGTACTTC. Its protein product is CASSQVLTSGSSYEQYF.

This chain connects TRBV19 to TRBJ1-3; D unclear. From germline, CDR1 is LNHDA and CDR2 SQIVND (reference sequence). With 4 bases removed from V and 0 bases from J, the gap between germline ends came to 10 bases. The CDR3 is 15 residues long. The CDR3 reads CASSTQADSGNTIYF. The CDR3, as DNA: TGTGCCAGTAGTACCCAGGCTGACTCTGGAAACACCATATATTTT.

The chain carries TRBV18 and TRBJ1-5; TRBD1 matches 7 bases. The J segment lost 4 bases and the V segment lost 6 bases, leaving 9 bases of the junction unmatched. CDR1 KGHSH and CDR2 LQKENI come from the germline V gene. This CDR3 spans 15 amino acids. The DNA for the CDR3 is TGTGCCAGCTCGGACCAATCGGACAGGAATCAGCCCCAGCATTTT. Residues: CASSDQSDRNQPQHF.

The chain has TRBV10-3 and TRBJ1-2, with TRBD1 matching over 10 bases. The J segment lost 3 bases and the V segment lost 6 bases, leaving 4 bases of the junction unmatched. CDR1 ENHRY and CDR2 SYGVKD come from the germline V gene. This CDR3 has 14 residues. As DNA, the CDR3 is TGTGCCATCAGGGAAGGGACAGGGGACTATGGCTACACCTTC. Protein sequence: CAIREGTGDYGYTF.

The J gene is TRBJ2-3, the V gene TRBV10-3, with D possibly matching TRBD1 (5 bases). CDR1 and CDR2 from the germline V gene are ENHRY and SYGVKD. This CDR3 has 14 amino acids. V lost 7 bases to trimming and J lost 5 bases, with 16 bases between them. The CDR3 is CAIKIRVGEDTQYF. DNA of the CDR3: TGTGCCATCAAGATCAGGGTTGGGGAAGATACGCAGTATTTT.

The chain couples TRBV7-9 to TRBJ2-7, with 12 nucleotides matching TRBD2. There are 15 residues in the CDR3. Germline CDR1 is SEHNR and CDR2 is FQNEAQ (reference sequence). V lost 5 bases to trimming and J lost 7 bases; unmatched junction nucleotides: 9. The CDR3 nucleotides are TGTGCCAGCAGCACTGCTAGCGGGAGGGCGGCGGAGCAGTACTTC. Amino acid sequence: CASSTASGRAAEQYF.

The chain is built from TRBV9 and TRBJ1-6; no clear D gene. Per germline, CDR1 SGDLS and CDR2 YYNGEE. Trimming shortened V by 4 bases and J by 7 bases, and 15 bases separated the two germline ends. This CDR3 is built from 15 residues. The CDR3: CASSRGLTGNSPLHF. The CDR3 bases are TGTGCCAGCAGCCGGGGTCTAACTGGGAATTCACCCCTCCACTTT.

The chain couples TRBV2 to TRBJ1-6, with 7 bases identical to TRBD1. Germline CDR1 is SNHLY and CDR2 is FYNNEI. The CDR3 spans 15 residues. The J segment lost 3 bases and the V segment lost 4 bases, leaving 3 bases of the junction unmatched. The CDR3 loop is CASSGGQSYNSPLHF. The CDR3 DNA is TGTGCCAGCAGTGGGGGACAGAGCTATAATTCACCCCTCCACTTT.

The J gene is TRBJ2-3, the V gene TRBV7-2, with TRBD1 matching over 9 bases. The CDR3 is 17 amino acids. Trimming cost V 3 bases and J 4 bases; bases outside gene matches: 11. Germline V gene sequence: CDR1 SGHTA, CDR2 FQGNSA. This CDR3 is CASSLQLPGQGSDTQYF. Here the CDR3 DNA reads TGTGCCAGCAGCTTGCAACTACCGGGACAGGGATCAGATACGCAGTATTTT.

V and J are TRBV15 and TRBJ2-1; 7 nucleotides agree with TRBD1. J gave up 0 bases and V 5 bases, and 4 bases lay outside the gene matches. CDR1 is LNHNV, CDR2 YYDKDF, per germline (reference sequence). The CDR3 contains 15 residues. The DNA of the CDR3 is TGTGCCACCAGCTCATGGGACAGCTCCTACAATGAGCAGTTCTTC. It translates to CATSSWDSSYNEQFF. The full variable domain, completed using reference TRBV15 and TRBJ2-1, is DAMVIQNPRYQVTQFGKPVTLSCSQTLNHNVMYWYQQKSSQAPKLLFHYYDKDFNNEADTPDNFQSRRPNTSFCFLDIRSPGLGDTAMYLCATSSWDSSYNEQFFGPGTRLTVL.

In nucleotides, the CDR3 is TGTGCCAGCTCACCAGCCGGGGGTGATCAGCCCCAGCATTTT. Translating it yields CASSPAGGDQPQHF. V and J are TRBV18 and TRBJ1-5; D perhaps matches TRBD1 (5 bases). The CDR3 loop spans 14 amino acids. Trimming took 2 bases from V and 5 from J, leaving 10 bases between them. The V gene's germline CDR1 is KGHSH and CDR2 LQKENI.

The chain carries TRBV5-4 and TRBJ2-3; the D gene is possibly TRBD1 (6 bases). The CDR3 has 13 residues. Between the trimmed V and J ends, which lost 4 bases and 6 bases, there was a span of 12 bases. The V gene's germline CDR1 is SGHNT and CDR2 YYREEE (reference sequence). CDR3 sequence (DNA): TGTGCCAGCAGCCCAGGACAGTGGGATACGCAGTATTTT. Translation: CASSPGQWDTQYF.

V is TRBV4-2 and J is TRBJ2-5, with 9 positions matching TRBD2. Germline V CDR1 and CDR2: LGHNA, YNFKEQ. V shed 1 base, J shed 1 base, and the junction held 1 base outside the gene matches. The CDR3 contains 15 residues. CDR3: CASSQGLAVQETQYF. For the CDR3, the DNA is TGTGCCAGCAGCCAAGGACTAGCGGTCCAAGAGACCCAGTACTTC.

The rearrangement links TRBV4-1 to TRBJ1-5; no clear D. Germline CDR1 is MGHRA and CDR2 is YSYEKL. This CDR3 comprises 15 residues. Trimming removed 4 bases from V and 0 bases from J, with 10 bases in between. The CDR3 spells CASSLRGHSNQPQHF. For the CDR3, the DNA is TGCGCCAGCAGCCTTCGAGGCCATAGCAATCAGCCCCAGCATTTT.

The DNA for the CDR3 is TGTGCCAGCAGCTTCAAGGGGACTGAAGCTTTCTTT. Its translation is CASSFKGTEAFF. The rearrangement joins TRBV11-2 to TRBJ1-1; D possibly corresponds to TRBD1 (5 bases). V lost 3 bases, J lost 5 bases, and 7 bases lay in between. This CDR3 region has 12 residues. In germline, CDR1 is SGHAT, CDR2 FQNNGV.

V and J are TRBV4-3 and TRBJ1-4, with D unclear. This CDR3 comprises 15 residues. Germline V lookup: CDR1 LGHNA, CDR2 YSLEER. V was clipped by 0 bases and J by 9 bases, with 14 bases between them. The CDR3 region has the DNA TGCGCCAGCAGCCAAGATGTCCACGATGGGCAAAAACTGTTTTTT. Translating it yields CASSQDVHDGQKLFF.

This clone appeared many times. The chain recombines TRBV5-1 with TRBJ2-5; 14 bases line up with TRBD2. This CDR3 region has 17 residues. Germline-derived CDR1 and CDR2 are SGHRS and YFSETQ. Trimming took 5 bases from V and 3 from J; bases not matched to a gene: 9. CDR3 coding DNA: TGCGCCAGCAGTGGGGGACTAGCGGGGGCCCTCAAAGAGACCCAGTACTTC. This encodes CASSGGLAGALKETQYF.

The chain recombines TRBV7-9 with TRBJ2-5, with 12 bases aligning to TRBD2. CDR3 length: 15 amino acids. The junction had 6 bases not matched to a gene; V was cut back by 5 bases and J by 5 bases. Germline CDR1 is SEHNR and CDR2 is FQNEAQ (reference sequence). CDR3 nucleotide sequence: TGTGCCAGCAGCCTCGGACTAGCGGGACTCGAGACCCAGTACTTC. Its protein product is CASSLGLAGLETQYF. Combining the CDR3 with reference TRBV7-9 and TRBJ2-5 gives the whole variable domain DTGVSQNPRHKITKRGQNVTFRCDPISEHNRLYWYRQTLGQGPEFLTYFQNEAQLEKSRLLSDRFSAERPKGSFSTLEIQRTEQGDSAMYLCASSLGLAGLETQYFGPGTRLLVL.

In this sample, this clone turned up a few times. The J gene is TRBJ1-2, the V gene TRBV6-2 or TRBV6-3; 8 nucleotides match TRBD1. Germline CDR1 and CDR2: MNHEY and SVGEGT. The CDR3 is 16 amino acids. J gave up 8 bases and V 6 bases, and 17 bases lay outside the gene matches. In DNA, the CDR3 is TGTGCCAGCAGCTCTCACTCTTCTGACAGGGGAAAAGGCTACACCTTC. Translated: CASSSHSSDRGKGYTF.

V gene TRBV2 combines with J gene TRBJ1-5; TRBD1 matches at 9 bases. In germline, CDR1 is SNHLY, CDR2 FYNNEI. V trimming: 6 bases; J trimming: 1 base; junction bases outside the gene matches: 4. This CDR3 contains 15 residues. CDR3 bases: TGTGCCAGCAGAGCGGGACAGGGAAGCAATCAGCCCCAGCATTTT. This sequence encodes CASRAGQGSNQPQHF.

This clone was observed a single time. The CDR3 sequence is CASSETGGPLGQYF. The CDR3 nucleotides are TGTGCCAGCAGCGAGACAGGGGGCCCTCTGGGGCAGTACTTC. The gene calls are TRBV9 and TRBJ2-7; 10 positions match TRBD1. From germline, CDR1 is SGDLS and CDR2 YYNGEE. Trimming removed 3 bases from V and 9 bases from J; junction bases left unmatched: 9. This CDR3 is built from 14 residues.

V is TRBV3-1 (or the pseudogene TRBV3-2) and J is TRBJ2-3, with 8 nucleotides matching TRBD1. V lost 3 bases and J lost 15; bases outside the gene matches: 8. Germline V gives CDR1 LGHDT, CDR2 YNNKEL (reference sequence). CDR3 length equals 12 residues. The CDR3: CASSQPSRGLYF. In DNA form, the CDR3 reads TGTGCCAGCAGCCAGCCATCCAGGGGGCTTTATTTT.